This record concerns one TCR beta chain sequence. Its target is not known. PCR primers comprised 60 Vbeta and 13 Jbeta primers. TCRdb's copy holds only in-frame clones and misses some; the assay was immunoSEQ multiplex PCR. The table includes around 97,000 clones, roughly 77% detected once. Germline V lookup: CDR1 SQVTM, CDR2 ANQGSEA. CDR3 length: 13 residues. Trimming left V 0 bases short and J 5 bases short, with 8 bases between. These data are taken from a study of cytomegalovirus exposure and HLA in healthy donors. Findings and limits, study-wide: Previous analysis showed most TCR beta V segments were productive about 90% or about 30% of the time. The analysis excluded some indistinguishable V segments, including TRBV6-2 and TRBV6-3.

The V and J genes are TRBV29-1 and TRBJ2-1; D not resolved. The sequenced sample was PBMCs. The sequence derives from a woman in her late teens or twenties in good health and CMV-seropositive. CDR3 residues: CSVEDGRHNEQFF. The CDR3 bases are TGCAGCGTTGAAGATGGCAGGCACAATGAGCAGTTCTTC.